This TCR beta chain was captured by sequencing in a study of CD8+ T cells in alopecia areata. This clone turned up a few times. Sample treatment: oral pan-JAK inhibitor, 5-10 mg twice daily. cDNA serving as the sequencing template came from extracted, reverse transcribed RNA. Some clones are missing from TCRdb's copy, which holds only in-frame ones; the method was immunoSEQ multiplex PCR. The sample holds about 180,000 clones, 53% seen once. Trimming cost V 1 base and J 4 bases; bases outside gene matches: 6. In germline, CDR1 is SGHTA, CDR2 FQGNSA. CDR3 size: 15 residues. V gene TRBV7-2 combines with J gene TRBJ2-5, with 7 bases aligning to TRBD1. The sample here was CD8+ T cells sorted from blood, taken at week 24, from a patient treated with tofacitinib. This clonotype was obtained from a human donor with alopecia areata. CDR3 amino acids: CASSLGETGRETQYF. The CDR3 nucleotides read TGTGCCAGCAGCTTAGGGGAGACAGGGAGAGAGACCCAGTACTTC. The full variable domain, completed using reference TRBV7-2 and TRBJ2-5, is GAGVSQSPSNKVTEKGKDVELRCDPISGHTALYWYRQSLGQGLEFLIYFQGNSAPDKSGLPSDRFSAERTGGSVSTLTIQRTQQEDSAVYLCASSLGETGRETQYFGPGTRLLVL.